This T cell receptor (beta chain) derives from a study of blood T cell repertoires in COVID-19. Study details: From the United States, Italy and Spain came samples of acute and convalescent COVID-19. Nucleic acid was either cDNA or gDNA, and it came from T cells, B-cell-depleted T cells, or PBMCs.

Only in-frame clones appear in the TCRdb table, and some are missing; sequencing was by immunoSEQ multiplex PCR. The sample includes about 300,000 clones, 70% to 90% of them seen just once. The germline CDR1 and CDR2 sequences are ENHRY and SYGVKD. The CDR3 loop spans 14 amino acids. Trimming cost V 4 bases and J 3 bases; bases outside gene matches: 5. The sequencing sample was made of peripheral blood. The chain couples TRBV10-3 to TRBJ2-7; TRBD1 aligns across 8 bases. The TCR was taken from a man aged 18 to 29 with active or convalescent COVID-19. Written as DNA, the CDR3 is TGTGCCATCAGTGGCGCGGGACAGGTCTACGAGCAGTACTTC. Amino acid sequence: CAISGAGQVYEQYF.